Listed below are T cell receptor beta chains from one sample, sequenced in a study of blood T cell repertoires in COVID-19. Only in-frame clones appear in the TCRdb table, and some are missing; sequencing was by immunoSEQ multiplex PCR. The sample has 250,000 or so clones; roughly 90% are singletons. The sequenced material came from peripheral blood. The receptors shown here come from a woman aged 60-75 years with acute or convalescent COVID-19. Each CDR3 is given with its conserved first and last residue. A D gene is named only where the DNA matches it firmly. Not all rows give a size; the values are once, few, many and, for expanded clones, a class.

DNA: TGTGCCAGCAGCCAAGACCTTAGCGGGGGGTACCAAGAGACCCAGTACTTC; CDR3: CASSQDLSGGYQETQYF; J: TRBJ2-5; V: TRBV3-1/TRBV3-2; D: TRBD2; length: 17; size: NA
DNA: TGTGCCATCAGAGGACAGGGGCACCCCTACGAGCAGTACTTC; CDR3: CAIRGQGHPYEQYF; J: TRBJ2-7; V: TRBV10-3; D: TRBD1; length: 14; size: NA
DNA: TGTGCCAGCAGTTTTGTGGGGACTCTTAGAAACACCATATATTTT; CDR3: CASSFVGTLRNTIYF; J: TRBJ1-3; V: TRBV28; D: NA; length: 15; size: few
DNA: TGTGCCAGCAGTTTACCAGGGAACACTGAAGCTTTCTTT; CDR3: CASSLPGNTEAFF; J: TRBJ1-1; V: TRBV28; D: NA; length: 13; size: once
DNA: TGTGCCAGCAGCCGGACAGCCCTTAATTCACCCCTCCACTTT; CDR3: CASSRTALNSPLHF; J: TRBJ1-6; V: TRBV11-3; D: NA; length: 14; size: NA
DNA: TGTGCCAGCAGTCCTACCTCCCTATCCGGCACTGAAGCTTTCTTT; CDR3: CASSPTSLSGTEAFF; J: TRBJ1-1; V: TRBV6-5; D: NA; length: 15; size: NA
DNA: TGTGCCAGCAGCTTAGAAGCCGGGGGGAGCGCTAGCAATCAGCCCCAGCATTTT; CDR3: CASSLEAGGSASNQPQHF; J: TRBJ1-5; V: TRBV7-2; D: NA; length: 18; size: NA
DNA: TGCAGCGTTGAAGATTTTCGAGTGGAGGGGGACAGGGGCTATGGCTACACCTTC; CDR3: CSVEDFRVEGDRGYGYTF; J: TRBJ1-2; V: TRBV29-1; D: TRBD1; length: 18; size: NA
DNA: TGCGCCAGCAGCCATGCGTTAGGGCAGGGTAATGAAAAACTGTTTTTT; CDR3: CASSHALGQGNEKLFF; J: TRBJ1-4; V: TRBV4-1; D: NA; length: 16; size: NA
DNA: TGTGCCAGCAGTGAAGCGCACCAACGGGTCTACGAGCAGTACTTC; CDR3: CASSEAHQRVYEQYF; J: TRBJ2-7; V: TRBV6-1; D: NA; length: 15; size: once
DNA: TGTGCCAGCAGTTTACGGCAGGGGAGAGACACCATATATTTT; CDR3: CASSLRQGRDTIYF; J: TRBJ1-3; V: TRBV27; D: NA; length: 14; size: NA
DNA: TGTGCCAGCAGTTCCTCTGGGGGAGGGAATTCACCCCTCCACTTT; CDR3: CASSSSGGGNSPLHF; J: TRBJ1-6; V: TRBV6-5; D: NA; length: 15; size: NA
DNA: TGCGCCAGCAGCCCTCGTAGGCCCCAACAGGGGGCGTCCTACAATGAGCAGTTCTTC; CDR3: CASSPRRPQQGASYNEQFF; J: TRBJ2-1; V: TRBV4-3; D: TRBD1; length: 19; size: NA
DNA: TGTGCCAGCAGCGTAGCTGGCGGGGGGGCCAATACAGATACGCAGTATTTT; CDR3: CASSVAGGGANTDTQYF; J: TRBJ2-3; V: TRBV9; D: TRBD2; length: 17; size: NA
DNA: TGTGCTCTTTCCCTCGCCGGACAGGGCCCCTACGAGCAGTACTTC; CDR3: CALSLAGQGPYEQYF; J: TRBJ2-7; V: TRBV2; D: TRBD1; length: 15; size: NA
DNA: TGTGCCATTCGTCGCCCGCCAGGGCAATCTGGAAACACCATATATTTT; CDR3: CAIRRPPGQSGNTIYF; J: TRBJ1-3; V: TRBV6-6; D: NA; length: 16; size: NA
DNA: TGTGCCATCAGTGAGCCGACACGCACAGATACGCAGTATTTT; CDR3: CAISEPTRTDTQYF; J: TRBJ2-3; V: TRBV10-3; D: NA; length: 14; size: NA
DNA: TGTGCCAGCAGTTTTTCGGGACACTCCTACGAGCAGTACTTC; CDR3: CASSFSGHSYEQYF; J: TRBJ2-7; V: TRBV27; D: NA; length: 14; size: NA
DNA: TGTGCCTGGACGGTGGGGGCCGGGGCGGCCAAGCAGTACTTC; CDR3: CAWTVGAGAAKQYF; J: TRBJ2-7; V: TRBV30; D: NA; length: 14; size: NA
DNA: TGTGCCTGGACCGGGTACAGGGGCACTGAAGCTTTCTTT; CDR3: CAWTGYRGTEAFF; J: TRBJ1-1; V: TRBV30; D: TRBD1; length: 13; size: NA
DNA: TGTGCCAGCAGCTTAACTAGCGGGAGTCAAGAGACCCAGTACTTC; CDR3: CASSLTSGSQETQYF; J: TRBJ2-5; V: TRBV7-2; D: TRBD2; length: 15; size: NA
DNA: TGTGCCATCGGAGCAGGGAACTATGGCTACACCTTC; CDR3: CAIGAGNYGYTF; J: TRBJ1-2; V: TRBV10-3; D: NA; length: 12; size: NA
DNA: TGTGCCAGCAGCGCCCTAAGGGGGCAGTTCTTC; CDR3: CASSALRGQFF; J: TRBJ2-1; V: TRBV6-5; D: NA; length: 11; size: NA
DNA: TGTGCCAGCAGCTACGAACCTCGGACAGATTCCACCTTC; CDR3: CASSYEPRTDSTF; J: TRBJ1-2; V: TRBV6-5; D: NA; length: 13; size: NA
DNA: TGTGCCAGCAGAGCCGTAGCGGGGAGCACAGATACGCAGTATTTT; CDR3: CASRAVAGSTDTQYF; J: TRBJ2-3; V: TRBV6-5; D: TRBD2; length: 15; size: NA
DNA: TGTGCCAGCAGCTTGGGGAACCCGGACAGGGTTGGCTACACCTTC; CDR3: CASSLGNPDRVGYTF; J: TRBJ1-2; V: TRBV7-2; D: TRBD1; length: 15; size: once
DNA: TGCGCCAGCAGTGAGAAGCGGGGGGGCCTGGGGACCCAGTACTTC; CDR3: CASSEKRGGLGTQYF; J: TRBJ2-5; V: TRBV10-2; D: TRBD2; length: 15; size: NA
DNA: TGTGCCAGCAGCCCAGGGCTAATCTTCCGGAACACTGAAGCTTTCTTT; CDR3: CASSPGLIFRNTEAFF; J: TRBJ1-1; V: TRBV3-1/TRBV3-2; D: NA; length: 16; size: NA
DNA: TGTGCCAGCAGCTTAAGAGGAGGTTTCCCTTACGAGCAGTACTTC; CDR3: CASSLRGGFPYEQYF; J: TRBJ2-7; V: TRBV7-2; D: NA; length: 15; size: NA
DNA: TGCAGTGCAAGACTCGTTTCGGAGCAGTACTTC; CDR3: CSARLVSEQYF; J: TRBJ2-7; V: TRBV20-1; D: NA; length: 11; size: NA
DNA: TGTGCCACCAAACGGACAGGCCTCTCCTACGAGCAGTACTTC; CDR3: CATKRTGLSYEQYF; J: TRBJ2-7; V: TRBV19; D: TRBD1; length: 14; size: NA
DNA: TGTGCCAGCAGCTTACGTACTCGACAAGATCATAATTCACCCCTCCACTTT; CDR3: CASSLRTRQDHNSPLHF; J: TRBJ1-6; V: TRBV7-8; D: NA; length: 17; size: NA
DNA: TGTGCCAGCAGTTTAAGGACAGGGAGAAGTCAGCCCCAGCATTTT; CDR3: CASSLRTGRSQPQHF; J: TRBJ1-5; V: TRBV28; D: TRBD1; length: 15; size: once
DNA: TGCGCCAGCAGCTCGGTTGCGAGAGGTGAAAAACTGTTTTTT; CDR3: CASSSVARGEKLFF; J: TRBJ1-4; V: TRBV5-1; D: NA; length: 14; size: NA
DNA: TGTGCCAGCAGCAACTCGGGGTCACCCCTCCACTTT; CDR3: CASSNSGSPLHF; J: TRBJ1-6; V: TRBV7-2; D: NA; length: 12; size: NA
DNA: TGTGCCAGCTCACCTAAACCGGGAGATGGAAACACCATATATTTT; CDR3: CASSPKPGDGNTIYF; J: TRBJ1-3; V: TRBV18; D: NA; length: 15; size: NA
DNA: TGTGCCAGCAGCTCGCCGACGGAGAGCTATGGCTACACCTTC; CDR3: CASSSPTESYGYTF; J: TRBJ1-2; V: TRBV7-9; D: NA; length: 14; size: NA
DNA: TGTGCTAGTGGTTTGGTCCCTTCAGGGACTAGCGGGAGGATGACCGGGGAGCTGTTTTTT; CDR3: CASGLVPSGTSGRMTGELFF; J: TRBJ2-2; V: TRBV12-5; D: TRBD2; length: 20; size: few
DNA: TGTGCCAGCAGCCAAATCGCAGGGGTCTATGGCTACACCTTC; CDR3: CASSQIAGVYGYTF; J: TRBJ1-2; V: TRBV4-2; D: NA; length: 14; size: once